This TCR beta chain emerged from a study of cytomegalovirus exposure and HLA in healthy donors. With 60 Vbeta and 13 Jbeta primers, the PCR was carried out. Original handling: There were some 87 million unique TCR beta chains by a later count, and 10 million to 12 million of them were shared. The assay was immunoSEQ multiplex PCR, and TCRdb's table has in-frame clones only and misses some. V and J calls and clone size follow that table, whereas D and trimming were derived from the DNA. Among some 150,000 clones listed, around 86% were seen once. Concerning this clone: What it binds is unknown.

Donors sampled were nominally healthy, though unrecorded immune exposures were likely. Findings and limits, study-wide: 16,951 TCR beta sequences were associated with HLA alleles at 0.05 false discovery rate in a later analysis. In vitro checks showed that three CMV-associated chains really do target CMV antigens.

V shed 3 bases, J shed 1 base, and the junction held 4 bases outside the gene matches. The CDR3 consists of 15 residues. CDR1 and CDR2 (germline): MGHDK, SYGVNS. Sequenced input: PBMCs. The rearrangement links TRBV25-1 to TRBJ2-3; 7 nucleotides match TRBD1. This TCR came from a female donor in good health and CMV-seronegative. CDR3 nucleotide sequence: TGTGCCAGCAGTGACCATGGACAGGGCACAGATACGCAGTATTTT. As protein: CASSDHGQGTDTQYF.